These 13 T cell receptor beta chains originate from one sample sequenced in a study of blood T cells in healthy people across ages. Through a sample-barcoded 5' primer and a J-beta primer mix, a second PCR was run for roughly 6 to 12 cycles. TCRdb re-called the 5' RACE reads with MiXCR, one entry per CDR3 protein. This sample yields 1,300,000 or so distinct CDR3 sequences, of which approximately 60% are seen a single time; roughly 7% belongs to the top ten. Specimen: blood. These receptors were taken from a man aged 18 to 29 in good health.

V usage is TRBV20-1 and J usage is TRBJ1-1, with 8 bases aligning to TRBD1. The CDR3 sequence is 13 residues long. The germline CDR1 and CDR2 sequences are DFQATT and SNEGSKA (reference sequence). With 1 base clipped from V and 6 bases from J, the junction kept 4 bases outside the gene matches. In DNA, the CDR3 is TGCAGTGCTAGAGGCAGGGGGCTCCCTGAAGCTTTCTTT. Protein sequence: CSARGRGLPEAFF.

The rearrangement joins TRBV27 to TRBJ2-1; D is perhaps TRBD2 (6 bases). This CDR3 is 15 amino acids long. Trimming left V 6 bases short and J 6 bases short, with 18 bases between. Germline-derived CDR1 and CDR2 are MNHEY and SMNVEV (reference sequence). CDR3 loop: CASSNGLSVGNEQFF. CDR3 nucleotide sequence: TGTGCCAGCAGCAACGGACTATCGGTCGGCAATGAGCAGTTCTTC.

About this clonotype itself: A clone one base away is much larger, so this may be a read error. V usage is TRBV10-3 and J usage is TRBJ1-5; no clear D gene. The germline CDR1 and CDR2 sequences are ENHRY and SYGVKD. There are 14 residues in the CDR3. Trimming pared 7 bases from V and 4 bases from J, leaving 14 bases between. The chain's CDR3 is CAINAGTPNQPQHF. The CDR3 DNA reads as TGTGCCATCAACGCGGGAACCCCAAATCAGCCCCAGCATTTT.

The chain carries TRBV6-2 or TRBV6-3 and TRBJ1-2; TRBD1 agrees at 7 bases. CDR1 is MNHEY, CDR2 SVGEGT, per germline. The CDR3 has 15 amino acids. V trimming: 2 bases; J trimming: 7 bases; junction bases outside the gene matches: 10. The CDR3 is CASSYVMRQGSGYTF. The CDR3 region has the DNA TGTGCCAGCAGTTACGTCATGAGACAGGGCTCTGGCTACACCTTC.

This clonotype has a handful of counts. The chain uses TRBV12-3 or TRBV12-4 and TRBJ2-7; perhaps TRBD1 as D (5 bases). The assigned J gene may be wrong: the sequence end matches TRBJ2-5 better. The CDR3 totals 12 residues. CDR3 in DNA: TGTGCCAGCAGAACAGGTTACGAGACCCAGTACTTC. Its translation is CASRTGYETQYF.

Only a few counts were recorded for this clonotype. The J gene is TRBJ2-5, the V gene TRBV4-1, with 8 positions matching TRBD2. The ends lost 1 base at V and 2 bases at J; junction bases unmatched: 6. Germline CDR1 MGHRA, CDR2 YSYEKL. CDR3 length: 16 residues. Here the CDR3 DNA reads TGCGCCAGCAGCCAAGGGTCACTAGCGGAGCAAGAGACCCAGTACTTC. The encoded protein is CASSQGSLAEQETQYF.

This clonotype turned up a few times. For the CDR3, the DNA is TGTGCCAGCACCCCCCGTTTAGGGTTAGATTCACCCCTCCACTTT. This codes for CASTPRLGLDSPLHF. This sequence joins TRBV6-6 and TRBJ1-6; D ambiguous. V was pared by 7 bases and J by 8 bases, with 18 bases between. The CDR3 length is 15 residues. Looked up from germline, CDR1 is MNHNY and CDR2 is SVGAGI (reference sequence).

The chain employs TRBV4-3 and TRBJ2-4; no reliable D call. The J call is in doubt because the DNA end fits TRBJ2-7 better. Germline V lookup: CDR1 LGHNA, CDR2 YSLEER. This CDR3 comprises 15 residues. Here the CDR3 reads CASSQDRTVWVEQYF. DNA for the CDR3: TGCGCCAGCAGCCAAGATCGAACAGTGTGGGTCGAGCAGTACTTC.

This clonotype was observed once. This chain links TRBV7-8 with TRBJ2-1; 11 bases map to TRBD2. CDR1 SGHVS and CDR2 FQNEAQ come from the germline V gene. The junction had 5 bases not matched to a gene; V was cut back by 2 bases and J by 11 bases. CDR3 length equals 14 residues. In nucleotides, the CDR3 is TGTGCCAGCAGCTTAAGACTAGCGGGGACGAAGCAGTTCTTC. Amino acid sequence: CASSLRLAGTKQFF. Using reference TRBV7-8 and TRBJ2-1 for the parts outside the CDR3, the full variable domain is GAGVSQSPRYKVAKRGQDVALRCDPISGHVSLFWYQQALGQGPEFLTYFQNEAQLDKSGLPSDRFFAERPEGSVSTLKIQRTQQEDSAVYLCASSLRLAGTKQFFGPGTRLTVL.

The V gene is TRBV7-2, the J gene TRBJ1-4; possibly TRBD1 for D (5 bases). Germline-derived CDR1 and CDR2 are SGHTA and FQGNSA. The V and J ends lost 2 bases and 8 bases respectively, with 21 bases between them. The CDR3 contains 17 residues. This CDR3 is CASSLSAHFAEGEKLFF. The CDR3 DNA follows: TGTGCCAGCAGCTTATCGGCCCACTTCGCCGAGGGGGAAAAACTGTTTTTT.

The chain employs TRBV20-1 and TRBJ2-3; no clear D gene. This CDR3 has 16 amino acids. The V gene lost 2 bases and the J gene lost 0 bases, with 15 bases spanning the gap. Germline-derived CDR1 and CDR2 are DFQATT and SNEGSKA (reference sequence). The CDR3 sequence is CSARLRLSSSTDTQYF. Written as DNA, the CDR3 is TGCAGTGCTAGACTTCGACTTTCCTCTAGCACAGATACGCAGTATTTT.

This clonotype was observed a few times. The CDR3 loop is CASPPRGTSEAADTQYF. The CDR3 DNA sequence: TGTGCCAGCCCCCCTAGGGGTACTAGCGAAGCGGCAGATACGCAGTATTTT. J is TRBJ2-3 and V is TRBV2; 7 bases match TRBD2. Germline V CDR1 and CDR2: SNHLY, FYNNEI. The ends lost 8 bases at V and 4 bases at J; junction bases unmatched: 18. CDR3 length: 17 residues.

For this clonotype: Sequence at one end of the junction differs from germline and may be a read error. The CDR3, as DNA: TGCGCCAGCGGCTTGGGGGCTAGCCAATACACAGATACGCAGTATTTT. This translates into CASGLGASQYTDTQYF. The rearrangement joins TRBV5-1 to TRBJ2-3, with D maybe TRBD1 (6 bases). The CDR3 totals 16 residues. From germline, CDR1 is SGHRS and CDR2 YFSETQ.